The 29 T cell receptor beta chains given below trace back to one sample, sequenced in a study of blood T cell repertoires in COVID-19. This table comes from immunoSEQ multiplex PCR, and its TCRdb copy is limited to in-frame clones, with some not included. The sample carries some 170,000 clones, 75% to 80% recorded once. Sequenced material: peripheral blood. The source is a woman in her 70s with acute or convalescent COVID-19.

The chain carries TRBV2 and TRBJ2-3; D is perhaps TRBD1 (5 bases). V was pared by 5 bases and J by 4 bases, with 10 bases between. Germline CDR1 SNHLY, CDR2 FYNNEI. This CDR3 contains 13 residues. CDR3 loop: CASSPLTADTQYF. The CDR3 nucleotides are TGTGCCAGCAGTCCACTGACAGCAGATACGCAGTATTTT. Drawing the rest from reference TRBV2 and TRBJ2-3, the complete variable domain is EPEVTQTPSHQVTQMGQEVILRCVPISNHLYFYWYRQILGQKVEFLVSFYNNEISEKSEIFDDQFSVERPDGSNFTLKIRSTKLEDSAMYFCASSPLTADTQYFGPGTRLTVL.

V gene TRBV5-1 combines with J gene TRBJ2-7; 10 bases line up with TRBD1. This CDR3 region has 14 residues. Losses at the gene ends were 3 bases for V and 4 bases for J; bases not matched to a gene: 4. Germline V gives CDR1 SGHRS, CDR2 YFSETQ. CDR3 DNA: TGCGCCAGCAGCTCTGGGACAGGGGAATACGAGCAGTACTTC. Translation: CASSSGTGEYEQYF.

This clone was observed once. This sequence joins TRBV29-1 and TRBJ1-4; D gene uncertain. Germline V gene lookup returns CDR1 SQVTM and CDR2 ANQGSEA. The CDR3 sequence is 14 residues long. Trimming took off 3 bases at V and 2 bases at J, with 10 bases between the two ends. The CDR3 loop reads CSVDPRSTNEKLFF. The CDR3 nucleotides are TGCAGCGTTGACCCCAGATCGACTAATGAAAAACTGTTTTTT.

The genes are TRBV29-1 and TRBJ2-5, with D possibly TRBD1 on 6 matching bases. This CDR3 comprises 12 residues. V lost 7 bases, J lost 0 bases, and 9 bases lay in between. From germline, CDR1 is SQVTM and CDR2 ANQGSEA. The CDR3 protein is CSGRDNQETQYF. CDR3 DNA sequence: TGCAGCGGCCGGGACAACCAAGAGACCCAGTACTTC. Variable domain in full (rest from reference TRBV29-1 and TRBJ2-5): SAVISQKPSRDICQRGTSLTIQCQVDSQVTMMFWYRQQPGQSLTLIATANQGSEATYESGFVIDKFPISRPNLTFSTLTVSNMSPEDSSIYLCSGRDNQETQYFGPGTRLLVL.

The chain couples TRBV18 to TRBJ2-2; maybe TRBD1 (6 bases). Germline CDR1 KGHSH, CDR2 LQKENI. V lost 3 bases to trimming and J lost 2 bases, with 13 bases between them. The CDR3 loop spans 16 amino acids. The CDR3 DNA reads TGTGCCAGCTCACCTGTCCCAGGGGTTAACACCGGGGAGCTGTTTTTT. Encoded protein: CASSPVPGVNTGELFF.

The rearrangement uses TRBV18 and TRBJ2-7, with a tentative D call TRBD1 (6 bases). The ends were cut back, 6 bases at V and 3 bases at J, with 24 bases in the middle. CDR1 and CDR2 from the germline V gene are KGHSH and LQKENI. The CDR3 is 17 residues long. CDR3 amino acids: CASSSGTRGAYLYEQYF. The DNA of the CDR3 is TGTGCCAGCTCCTCAGGGACAAGGGGAGCCTACCTCTACGAGCAGTACTTC.

V gene TRBV10-2 combines with J gene TRBJ2-7; 10 bases match TRBD1. The CDR3 has 15 residues. J was trimmed by 4 bases and V by 2 bases; bases with no gene match: 5. Looked up from germline, CDR1 is WSHSY and CDR2 is SAAADI. CDR3 in DNA: TGCGCCAGCAGTGAGCCCGGGACAGGGGCATACGAGCAGTACTTC. Its protein product is CASSEPGTGAYEQYF.

This chain links TRBV24-1 with TRBJ2-3, with 9 nucleotides matching TRBD1. This CDR3 has 14 residues. V trimming: 7 bases; J trimming: 4 bases; junction bases outside the gene matches: 5. CDR1 is KGHDR and CDR2 is SFDVKD in the germline V gene. The CDR3: CATSRDRAADTQYF. The CDR3 nucleotides are TGTGCCACCAGCCGGGACAGGGCGGCAGATACGCAGTATTTT.

V is TRBV5-1 and J is TRBJ1-3; 7 bases line up with TRBD1. The CDR3 totals 16 residues. Germline assignment: CDR1 SGHRS and CDR2 YFSETQ. After removal of 4 bases from V and 0 bases from J, the junction contained 7 bases not matched to a gene. The CDR3 loop reads CASSASGTASGNTIYF. The CDR3 DNA reads TGCGCCAGCAGCGCCTCCGGGACAGCCTCTGGAAACACCATATATTTT.

The V call is TRBV7-3, the J call TRBJ2-7; no definite D call. Germline CDR1 and CDR2: SGHTA and FQGTGA. The CDR3 spans 15 residues. Trimming cost V 2 bases and J 0 bases, with 11 bases left between them. CDR3 sequence reads: CASSLSPAVSYEQYF. DNA for the CDR3: TGTGCCAGCAGCTTATCCCCTGCGGTCTCCTACGAGCAGTACTTC.

The gene calls are TRBV4-1 and TRBJ1-3; the D is unclear. The V and J ends lost 0 bases and 0 bases respectively, with 15 bases between them. This CDR3 comprises 18 residues. The germline V gene has CDR1 MGHRA and CDR2 YSYEKL. The CDR3 DNA sequence: TGCGCCAGCAGCCAAGATTTGTATGACACGTCCTCTGGAAACACCATATATTTT. It specifies CASSQDLYDTSSGNTIYF.

The rearrangement links TRBV27 to TRBJ2-1, with a weak D call TRBD1 (5 bases). Germline assignment: CDR1 MNHEY and CDR2 SMNVEV (reference sequence). V was pared by 4 bases and J by 3 bases, with 10 bases between. The CDR3 spans 14 residues. As DNA, the CDR3 is TGTGCCAGCAGTTCCCGACAGAGCTACAATGAGCAGTTCTTC. Translated, it gives CASSSRQSYNEQFF.

Regarding this clone: In this CDR3 the conserved last residue, phenylalanine or tryptophan, is missing, so a read error is likely. It is unclear where the CDR3 begins or ends on the DNA, so no DNA is shown, and the CDR3 is as TCRdb lists it. The chain uses TRBV29-1 and TRBJ1-1; the DNA was not used to check the table's D call, TRBD1. Germline CDR1 and CDR2: SQVTM and ANQGSEA. Inclusive of both ends, the CDR3 amounts to 11 amino acids. The CDR3 region is CSVTGGSEFVI.

This clone was picked up a small number of times. This rearrangement joins TRBV18 to TRBJ1-6, with D perhaps matching TRBD1 (5 bases). The CDR3 runs to 13 residues. The germline V gene encodes CDR1 KGHSH and CDR2 LQKENI. V lost 5 bases to trimming and J lost 12 bases, with 14 bases between them. Here the CDR3 reads CASSSGTSGPLHF. The CDR3 nucleotides read TGTGCCAGCTCATCTGGGACTTCGGGACCCCTCCACTTT.

The chain links TRBV29-1 to TRBJ2-5; 7 bases line up with TRBD2. CDR1 SQVTM and CDR2 ANQGSEA come from the germline V gene. The CDR3 loop spans 14 amino acids. V was clipped by 4 bases and J by 5 bases; unmatched bases: 10. CDR3: CSVATSGVVETQYF. In DNA form, the CDR3 reads TGCAGCGTTGCCACCAGCGGGGTGGTGGAGACCCAGTACTTC.

The chain recombines TRBV19 with TRBJ2-4, with D perhaps matching TRBD2 (6 bases). The CDR3 covers 13 residues. The V gene lost 6 bases and the J gene lost 5 bases, with 11 bases spanning the gap. Germline assignment: CDR1 LNHDA and CDR2 SQIVND (reference sequence). The CDR3 nucleotides read TGTGCCAGTAGAAATCCGGGAGAAAACATTCAGTACTTC. Its translation is CASRNPGENIQYF.

The chain is built from TRBV3-1 (or the pseudogene TRBV3-2) and TRBJ1-4; no definite D call. The germline V gene encodes CDR1 LGHDT and CDR2 YNNKEL (reference sequence). This CDR3 region has 16 residues. With 2 bases removed from V and 6 bases from J, the gap between germline ends came to 16 bases. The CDR3 DNA follows: TGTGCCAGCAGCCAACGAGCGTCCGGGTCCTATGAAAAACTGTTTTTT. Its translation is CASSQRASGSYEKLFF.

V gene TRBV7-8 combines with J gene TRBJ2-2; 11 bases agree with TRBD2. The CDR3 spans 16 residues. Germline CDR1 reads SGHVS; CDR2 reads FQNEAQ. V shed 6 bases, J shed 3 bases, and the junction held 6 bases outside the gene matches. CDR3 in DNA: TGTGCCAGCAGACTTCTAGCGGGAGGATACACCGGGGAGCTGTTTTTT. It translates to CASRLLAGGYTGELFF.

This clone was detected only once. V gene TRBV19 combines with J gene TRBJ1-2; 9 bases are shared with TRBD1. The junction had 8 bases not matched to a gene; V was cut back by 6 bases and J by 0 bases. Germline V CDR1 and CDR2: LNHDA, SQIVND (reference sequence). The length of the CDR3 is 16 residues. The CDR3 sequence is CASSGGQGRSNYGYTF. CDR3 bases: TGTGCCAGTAGCGGGGGACAGGGTAGATCTAACTATGGCTACACCTTC. The full variable domain, in which reference TRBV19 and TRBJ1-2 provide the parts outside the CDR3, is DGGITQSPKYLFRKEGQNVTLSCEQNLNHDAMYWYRQDPGQGLRLIYYSQIVNDFQKGDIAEGYSVSREKKESFPLTVTSAQKNPTAFYLCASSGGQGRSNYGYTFGSGTRLTVV.

The chain uses TRBV11-2 and TRBJ1-6, with no clear D. In germline, CDR1 is SGHAT, CDR2 FQNNGV. This CDR3 has 17 residues. Trimming left V 0 bases short and J 4 bases short, with 13 bases between. CDR3 DNA sequence: TGTGCCAGCAGCTTAGATACGTCCGGGTATTATAATTCACCCCTCCACTTT. Encoded protein: CASSLDTSGYYNSPLHF. Drawing the rest from reference TRBV11-2 and TRBJ1-6, the complete variable domain is EAGVAQSPRYKIIEKRQSVAFWCNPISGHATLYWYQQILGQGPKLLIQFQNNGVVDDSQLPKDRFSAERLKGVDSTLKIQPAKLEDSAVYLCASSLDTSGYYNSPLHFGNGTRLTVT.

This clone was seen a handful of times. The J gene is TRBJ1-1, the V gene TRBV3-1 (or the pseudogene TRBV3-2); D possibly corresponds to TRBD1 (5 bases). The length of the CDR3 is 14 residues. Trimming took off 0 bases at V and 1 base at J, with 6 bases between the two ends. The germline V gene has CDR1 LGHDT and CDR2 YNNKEL (reference sequence). The CDR3 loop reads CASSQEGANTEAFF. The CDR3 DNA reads TGTGCCAGCAGCCAAGAAGGGGCGAACACTGAAGCTTTCTTT.

This chain links TRBV5-1 with TRBJ2-7; 7 nucleotides line up with TRBD1. V dropped 0 bases and J dropped 1; count of bases not matched to a gene: 1. This CDR3 comprises 14 residues. CDR1 is SGHRS, CDR2 YFSETQ, per germline. The CDR3 protein is CASSLGDRSYEQYF. Here the CDR3 DNA reads TGCGCCAGCAGCTTGGGGGACAGATCCTACGAGCAGTACTTC.

This clone occurred a few times. The chain carries TRBV2 and TRBJ1-1; 7 bases are shared with TRBD1. The CDR3 sequence is 15 residues long. V gave up 4 bases and J gave up 4 bases; unmatched junction bases: 9. The germline V gene encodes CDR1 SNHLY and CDR2 FYNNEI. The CDR3 bases are TGTGCCAGCAGTGGATCGCGTCAGGGGGTCACTGAAGCTTTCTTT. Translation gives CASSGSRQGVTEAFF.

The V and J genes are TRBV29-1 and TRBJ2-5, with TRBD1 matching 12 bases. V lost 6 bases to trimming and J lost 0 bases; unmatched junction nucleotides: 8. Germline loops: CDR1 SQVTM, CDR2 ANQGSEA. The CDR3 is made up of 16 amino acids. CDR3 nucleotide sequence: TGCAGCGTCGACACCGGGACAGGGGGCAACCAAGAGACCCAGTACTTC. This sequence encodes CSVDTGTGGNQETQYF. The full variable domain, its missing parts supplied by reference TRBV29-1 and TRBJ2-5, is SAVISQKPSRDICQRGTSLTIQCQVDSQVTMMFWYRQQPGQSLTLIATANQGSEATYESGFVIDKFPISRPNLTFSTLTVSNMSPEDSSIYLCSVDTGTGGNQETQYFGPGTRLLVL.

This clone occurred a few times. This rearrangement joins TRBV19 to TRBJ2-7; 14 bases match TRBD2. CDR3 length equals 17 residues. CDR1 LNHDA and CDR2 SQIVND come from the germline V gene (reference sequence). V shed 4 bases and J 2 bases; nucleotides not matched to a gene: 7. CDR3 sequence: CASSRLAGGPGTYEQYF. The CDR3 DNA sequence: TGTGCCAGTAGTAGACTAGCGGGAGGGCCGGGGACCTACGAGCAGTACTTC.

Remarks on this clone: Mismatch with germline at one junction end may stem from a read error. This chain joins TRBV7-3 and TRBJ1-5; D unresolved. In germline, CDR1 is SGHTA, CDR2 FQGTGA. This CDR3 region has 20 residues. The CDR3 DNA sequence: TGTGCCAGCATCTTACCTTGGGGAGGACGGGCCCGAGGGAGCAATCAGCCCCAGCATTTT. Translation: CASILPWGGRARGSNQPQHF.

In its sample, this clone was seen a few times. The genes are TRBV4-1 and TRBJ2-2; D is perhaps TRBD2 (6 bases). V lost 0 bases and J lost 10, with 12 bases in between. Germline-derived CDR1 and CDR2 are MGHRA and YSYEKL. This CDR3 contains 14 residues. CDR3 residues: CASSQEPGVEELFF. Written as DNA, the CDR3 is TGCGCCAGCAGCCAAGAGCCGGGAGTGGAGGAGCTGTTTTTT.

As regards this clone: The same CDR3 also results from other DNA sequences found in this sample. This rearrangement joins TRBV7-2 to TRBJ2-3, with TRBD2 matching over 16 bases. This CDR3 is 16 amino acids long. V lost 4 bases to trimming and J lost 3 bases; unmatched junction nucleotides: 1. Germline V lookup: CDR1 SGHTA, CDR2 FQGNSA. This chain's CDR3 is CASSSGLAGGTDTQYF. The CDR3 DNA reads TGTGCCAGCAGCTCGGGACTAGCGGGAGGGACAGATACGCAGTATTTT.

The CDR3 reads CSVAMRTGGTGANVLTF. Here the CDR3 DNA reads TGCAGCGTCGCGATGAGGACAGGGGGAACTGGGGCCAACGTCCTGACTTTC. The chain is built from TRBV29-1 and TRBJ2-6, with 10 positions matching TRBD1. The trim removed 6 bases at V and 2 bases at J, leaving 10 bases unmatched. CDR3 size: 17 residues. Germline V gene data show CDR1 as SQVTM and CDR2 as ANQGSEA.